The next 4 T cell receptor beta chains were all read from a single sample in a study of human T cells and chemical hapten exposure. TCRdb used MiXCR to reprocess the RACE reads, holding one entry per CDR3 protein. The data show 200,000 to 300,000 distinct CDR3 sequences, with approximately 8.4% seen just once and 2% to 2.5% held by the top ten. Noted time point: pre-sensitization, week 0. Treatment in this sample: therapeutic diphenylcyclopropenone sensitization with weekly scalp DPC. The source was whole blood, collected in connection with sensitization to the hapten diphenylcyclopropenone (DPC). Receptors were obtained from a woman aged 40 to 50 with alopecia areata. Some clones in this sample may be carry-over from other donors' samples.

About this clonotype: The junction shows a germline mismatch at one end, possibly a read error. The chain is built from TRBV11-2 and TRBJ2-3; 7 positions match TRBD1. The CDR3 spans 14 residues. Per the germline V gene, CDR1 is SGHAT and CDR2 is FQNNGV. In DNA form, the CDR3 reads TGTGCCAGCAGCCCAGGGGGTGGCACAGATACGCGGTATTTT. Residues: CASSPGGGTDTRYF.

In its sample, this clonotype was seen a few times. The chain recombines TRBV5-1 with TRBJ2-5; TRBD1 is a possible D gene (6 bases). With 0 bases removed from V and 4 bases from J, the gap between germline ends came to 13 bases. The CDR3 runs 15 residues. In germline, CDR1 is SGHRS, CDR2 YFSETQ. The CDR3 loop is CASSLGPRGSETQYF. The DNA of the CDR3 is TGCGCCAGCAGCTTGGGCCCCAGGGGTTCAGAGACCCAGTACTTC.

A few counts support this clonotype. The rearrangement links TRBV18 to TRBJ2-3, with TRBD1 matching 8 bases. The germline V gene has CDR1 KGHSH and CDR2 LQKENI. Germline trimming cut 2 bases from V and 5 bases from J; bases unmatched to any gene: 6. This CDR3 comprises 15 residues. CDR3: CASSPGQGRRDTQYF. CDR3 in DNA: TGTGCCAGCTCACCAGGACAGGGCAGAAGAGATACGCAGTATTTT.

There are many counts of this clonotype. The gene calls are TRBV7-2 and TRBJ1-5, with 7 positions matching TRBD1. Unmatched junction bases numbered 5, after V lost 0 bases and J lost 6 bases. This CDR3 has 15 residues. Germline CDR1 and CDR2: SGHTA and FQGNSA. CDR3 loop: CASSLAGGAGQPQHF. CDR3 DNA: TGTGCCAGCAGCTTAGCAGGGGGCGCCGGTCAGCCCCAGCATTTT. The variable domain in full, with the rest retrieved from reference TRBV7-2 and TRBJ1-5, is GAGVSQSPSNKVTEKGKDVELRCDPISGHTALYWYRQSLGQGLEFLIYFQGNSAPDKSGLPSDRFSAERTGGSVSTLTIQRTQQEDSAVYLCASSLAGGAGQPQHFGDGTRLSIL.